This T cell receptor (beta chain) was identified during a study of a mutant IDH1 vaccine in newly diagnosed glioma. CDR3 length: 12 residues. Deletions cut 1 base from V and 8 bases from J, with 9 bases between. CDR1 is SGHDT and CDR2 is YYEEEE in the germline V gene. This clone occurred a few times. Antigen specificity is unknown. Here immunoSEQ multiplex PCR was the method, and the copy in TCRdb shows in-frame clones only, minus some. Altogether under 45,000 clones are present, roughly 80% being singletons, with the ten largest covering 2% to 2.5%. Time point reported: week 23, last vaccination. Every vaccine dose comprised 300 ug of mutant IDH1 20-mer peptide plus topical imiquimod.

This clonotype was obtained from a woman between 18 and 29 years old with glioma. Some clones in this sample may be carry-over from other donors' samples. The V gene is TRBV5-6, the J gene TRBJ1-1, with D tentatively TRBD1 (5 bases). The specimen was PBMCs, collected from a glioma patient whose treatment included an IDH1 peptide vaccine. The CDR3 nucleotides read TGTGCCAGCAGCTTGCCCCAGGGCGAAGCTTTCTTT. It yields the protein CASSLPQGEAFF.